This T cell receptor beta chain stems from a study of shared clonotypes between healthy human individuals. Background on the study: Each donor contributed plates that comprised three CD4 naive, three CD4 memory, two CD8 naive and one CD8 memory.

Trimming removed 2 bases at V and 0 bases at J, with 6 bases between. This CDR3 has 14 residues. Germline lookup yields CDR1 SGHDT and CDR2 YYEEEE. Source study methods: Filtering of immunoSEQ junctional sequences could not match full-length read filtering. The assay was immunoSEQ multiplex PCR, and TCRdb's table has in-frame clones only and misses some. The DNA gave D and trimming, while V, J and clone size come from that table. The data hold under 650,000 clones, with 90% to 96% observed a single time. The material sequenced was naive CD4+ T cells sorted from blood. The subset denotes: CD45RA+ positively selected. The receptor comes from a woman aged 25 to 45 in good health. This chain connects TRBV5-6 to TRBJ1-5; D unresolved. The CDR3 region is CASSLLNSNQPQHF. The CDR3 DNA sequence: TGTGCCAGCAGCTTACTGAATAGCAATCAGCCCCAGCATTTT.